These T cell receptor beta chains were read from a single sample in a study of cytomegalovirus exposure and HLA in healthy donors. Here immunoSEQ multiplex PCR was the method, and the copy in TCRdb shows in-frame clones only, minus some. The repertoire holds over 150,000 clones, with 60% to 85% as singletons. The material sequenced was PBMCs. Receptors were obtained from a girl aged 10 to 17 in good health and CMV-seropositive. Both conserved end residues are part of each CDR3. Fields, in order: clone size, D gene, V gene, J gene, CDR3 protein, CDR3 DNA. A D gene is named only where the DNA matches it firmly. Not all rows give a size; the values are once, few, many and, for expanded clones, a class.

>-|TRBD2|TRBV30|TRBJ2-5
CAWGLAGGQTQYF
TGTGCCTGGGGACTAGCGGGGGGTCAGACCCAGTACTTC
>-|-|TRBV18|TRBJ2-5
CASSPPEETQYF
TGTGCCAGCTCACCGCCAGAAGAGACCCAGTACTTC
>-|-|TRBV27|TRBJ1-1
CASSLSGRPFMNTEAFF
TGTGCCAGCAGTTTATCGGGGCGACCCTTTATGAACACTGAAGCTTTCTTT
>-|TRBD1|TRBV27|TRBJ1-5
CASSLAGTGVQPQHF
TGTGCCAGCAGTTTAGCCGGGACAGGGGTCCAGCCCCAGCATTTT
>-|TRBD2|TRBV9|TRBJ2-1
CASSPLAASSYNEQFF
TGTGCCAGCAGCCCCCTAGCGGCTAGCTCCTACAATGAGCAGTTCTTC
>-|-|TRBV4-3|TRBJ1-3
CASSQDGGSGNTIYF
TGCGCCAGCAGCCAAGATGGAGGATCTGGAAACACCATATATTTT
>few|-|TRBV11-3|TRBJ2-7
CASSLVVGTPSYEQYF
TGTGCCAGCAGCTTAGTGGTTGGGACACCTTCCTACGAGCAGTACTTC
>-|TRBD1|TRBV6-5|TRBJ2-1
CASSWGQNYYNEQFF
TGTGCCAGCAGTTGGGGACAGAACTACTACAATGAGCAGTTCTTC
>-|-|TRBV7-9|TRBJ2-5
CASSLAGGHQETQYF
TGTGCCAGCAGCTTAGCGGGGGGGCATCAAGAGACCCAGTACTTC
>-|-|TRBV11-2|TRBJ2-3
CASSLDHGTDTQYF
TGTGCCAGCAGCTTAGATCACGGGACAGATACGCAGTATTTT
>-|-|TRBV10-3|TRBJ2-7
CAISESSGRGHEQYF
TGTGCCATCAGTGAGTCGTCGGGCAGGGGACACGAGCAGTACTTC
>once|-|TRBV12-5|TRBJ2-1
CASGSHTRGEQFF
TGTGCTAGTGGTTCGCACACCCGGGGTGAGCAGTTCTTC
>-|-|TRBV11-3|TRBJ1-6
CASMAGPQSSYNSPLHF
TGTGCCAGCATGGCAGGGCCTCAGAGCTCCTATAATTCACCCCTCCACTTT
>few|TRBD1|TRBV6-5|TRBJ2-3
CASSYSSRGRGDTQYF
TGTGCCAGCAGTTACTCGAGCAGGGGGCGCGGAGATACGCAGTATTTT